The 2 T cell receptor beta chains in this list originate from one sample, sequenced in a study of blood T cell repertoires in COVID-19 (dated by TCRdb to 2018 to 2020). The library was built by means of the immunoSEQ multiplex PCR assay. Not all clones reach the TCRdb copy of this immuneACCESS table, which keeps in-frame sequences only. Checked studies attribute under half of the gap to unresolved V genes and leave the rest unexplained. Recorded for this sample are approximately 240,000 clones; approximately 80% of them occurred a single time. The ten most abundant clones make up 4.5% to 6% of the sample. Sequencing was carried out using peripheral blood. Source of these receptors: a woman aged 80 or over with active or convalescent COVID-19.

This clone has only a few counts. The V and J genes are TRBV28 and TRBJ1-5; D not resolved. V lost 6 bases, J lost 3 bases, and 15 bases lay in between. Germline lookup yields CDR1 MDHEN and CDR2 SYDVKM. This CDR3 contains 15 residues. This CDR3 reads CASRLGRSLNQPQHF. Here the CDR3 DNA reads TGTGCCAGCAGACTGGGCAGGTCCCTCAATCAGCCCCAGCATTTT.

The chain carries TRBV19 and TRBJ1-2; D possibly corresponds to TRBD1 (6 bases). This CDR3 comprises 16 residues. Germline assignment: CDR1 LNHDA and CDR2 SQIVND (reference sequence). Deletions cut 2 bases from V and 4 bases from J, with 17 bases between. The CDR3 DNA reads TGTGCCAGTAGTATACCAGGGACACGGGCCCCCTATGGCTACACCTTC. It codes for CASSIPGTRAPYGYTF.